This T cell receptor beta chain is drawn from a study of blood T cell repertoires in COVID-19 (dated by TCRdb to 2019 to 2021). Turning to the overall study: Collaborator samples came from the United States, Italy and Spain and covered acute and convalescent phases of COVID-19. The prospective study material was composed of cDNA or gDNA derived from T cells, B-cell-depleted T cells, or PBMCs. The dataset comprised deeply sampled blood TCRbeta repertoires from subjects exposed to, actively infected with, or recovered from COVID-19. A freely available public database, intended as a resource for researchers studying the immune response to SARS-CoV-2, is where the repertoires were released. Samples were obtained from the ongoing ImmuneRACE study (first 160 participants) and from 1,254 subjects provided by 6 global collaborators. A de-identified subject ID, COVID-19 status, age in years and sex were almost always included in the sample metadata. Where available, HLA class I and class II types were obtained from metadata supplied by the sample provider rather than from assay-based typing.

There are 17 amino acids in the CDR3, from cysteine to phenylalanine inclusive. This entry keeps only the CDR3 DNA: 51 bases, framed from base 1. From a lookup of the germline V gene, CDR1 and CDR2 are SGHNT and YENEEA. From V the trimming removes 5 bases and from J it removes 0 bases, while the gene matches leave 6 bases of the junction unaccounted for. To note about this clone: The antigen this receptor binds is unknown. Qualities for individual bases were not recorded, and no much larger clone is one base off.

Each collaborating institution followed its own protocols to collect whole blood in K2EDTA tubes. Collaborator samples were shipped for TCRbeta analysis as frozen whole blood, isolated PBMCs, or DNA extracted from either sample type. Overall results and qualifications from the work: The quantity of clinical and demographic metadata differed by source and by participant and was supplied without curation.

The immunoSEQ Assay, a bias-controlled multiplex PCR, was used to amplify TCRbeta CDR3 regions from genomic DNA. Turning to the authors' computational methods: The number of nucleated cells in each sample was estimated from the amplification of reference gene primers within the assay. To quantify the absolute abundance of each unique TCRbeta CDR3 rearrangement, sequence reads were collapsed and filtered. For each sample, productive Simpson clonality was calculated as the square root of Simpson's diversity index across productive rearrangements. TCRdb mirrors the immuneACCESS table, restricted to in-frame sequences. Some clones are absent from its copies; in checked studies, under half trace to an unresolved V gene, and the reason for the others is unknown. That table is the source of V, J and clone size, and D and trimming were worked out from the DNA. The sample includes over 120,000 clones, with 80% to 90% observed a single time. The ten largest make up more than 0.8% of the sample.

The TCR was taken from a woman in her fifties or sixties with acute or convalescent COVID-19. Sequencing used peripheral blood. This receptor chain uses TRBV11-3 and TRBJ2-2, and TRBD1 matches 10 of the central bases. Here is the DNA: TGTGCCAGCAGCCCGCGACAGGGGGCGACGAACACCGGGGAGCTGTTTTTT. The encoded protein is CASSPRQGATNTGELFF.